This TCR beta chain derives from a study of blood T cell repertoires in COVID-19. The CDR3 consists of 11 residues. V lost 2 bases and J lost 6, with 4 bases in between. CDR1 SGHRS and CDR2 YFSETQ come from the germline V gene. Profiling relied on immunoSEQ multiplex PCR, and the TCRdb table lists in-frame clones only, not all of them. The sample shows over 350,000 clones, around 90% of them seen only once. The receptor was derived from a woman between 18 and 30 years old who had recovered from COVID-19. This rearrangement joins TRBV5-1 to TRBJ2-3; D is uncertain. The sequenced sample consisted of PBMCs or T cells enriched from blood (not recorded which). The CDR3 protein is CASSFGDTQYF. As DNA, the CDR3 is TGCGCCAGCAGCTTCGGTGATACGCAGTATTTT.